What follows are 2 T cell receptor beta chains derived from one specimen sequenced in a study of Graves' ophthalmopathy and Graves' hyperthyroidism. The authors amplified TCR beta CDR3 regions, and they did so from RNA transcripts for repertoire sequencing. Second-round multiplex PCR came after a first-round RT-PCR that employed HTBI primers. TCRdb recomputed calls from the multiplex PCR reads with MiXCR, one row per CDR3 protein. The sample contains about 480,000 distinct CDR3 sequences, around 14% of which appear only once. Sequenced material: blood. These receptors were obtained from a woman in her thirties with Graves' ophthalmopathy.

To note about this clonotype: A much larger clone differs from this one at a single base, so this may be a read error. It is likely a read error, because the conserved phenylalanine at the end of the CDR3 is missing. The CDR3 bases are TGTGCCAGCAGTGAAGGGATTCAGCCCCAGCATTTG. This gives the protein CASSEGIQPQHL. V is TRBV25-1 and J is TRBJ1-5; no reliable D call. V was cut by 2 bases and J by 6 bases, with 5 bases left in between. The germline V gene has CDR1 MGHDK and CDR2 SYGVNS. This CDR3 comprises 12 residues.

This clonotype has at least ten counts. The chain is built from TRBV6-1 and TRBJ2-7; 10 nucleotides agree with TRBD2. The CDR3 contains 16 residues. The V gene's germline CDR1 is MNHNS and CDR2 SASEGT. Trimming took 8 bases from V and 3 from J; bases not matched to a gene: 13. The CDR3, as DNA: TGTGCCAGCGCTTGGACTAGCGGTCCGTGGGGCTACGAGCAGTACTTC. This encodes CASAWTSGPWGYEQYF.